The T cell receptor beta chain described here comes from a study of blood T cell repertoires in COVID-19. Study-wide context: Samples of COVID-19 (acute and convalescent) were obtained from the United States, Italy and Spain.

Generated by immunoSEQ multiplex PCR, the TCRdb table keeps only in-frame clones and is missing some. Of 30,000 or so clones detected, approximately 91% appear once; the ten largest clones hold less than 7%. Germline-derived CDR1 and CDR2 are SGHTA and FQGNSA. The CDR3 totals 15 residues. Trimming stripped 1 base from V and 6 bases from J, with 13 bases between. The sample was peripheral blood. The receptor's source is a human donor in a cohort sampled during active COVID-19. The J gene is TRBJ2-1, the V gene TRBV7-2; perhaps TRBD2 as D (6 bases). The CDR3 coding sequence is TGTGCCAGCAGCTTAGTAGGAGGGAGCAGCAATGAGCAGTTCTTC. Protein sequence: CASSLVGGSSNEQFF. The variable domain in full, with the rest retrieved from reference TRBV7-2 and TRBJ2-1, is GAGVSQSPSNKVTEKGKDVELRCDPISGHTALYWYRQSLGQGLEFLIYFQGNSAPDKSGLPSDRFSAERTGGSVSTLTIQRTQQEDSAVYLCASSLVGGSSNEQFFGPGTRLTVL.